This TCR beta chain came from a study of blood T cell repertoires in COVID-19 (dated by TCRdb to about 2020). As for the study more broadly: Collaborator samples came from the United States, Italy and Spain and covered acute and convalescent phases of COVID-19. The dataset comprised deeply sampled blood TCRbeta repertoires from subjects exposed to, actively infected with, or recovered from COVID-19. The samples were drawn from two sources: the first 160 participants of the ongoing ImmuneRACE study, and 1,254 subjects contributed by 6 global collaborators. Sample metadata almost always included a de-identified subject ID, COVID-19 status, age in years and sex. Where HLA class I and class II types were available, the types were taken from metadata supplied by the sample provider, not from assay-based typing. The prospective study material was composed of cDNA or gDNA derived from T cells, B-cell-depleted T cells, or PBMCs. The repertoires were released in a freely available public database intended as a resource for research on the immune response to SARS-CoV-2. What the work shows at the level of the full study, not this receptor alone: How much clinical and demographic metadata was included differed by source and by participant, and the metadata was provided uncurated.

Participants in the prospective study were enrolled through a virtual design, were aged roughly 18 to 100 years, and lived in approximately 25 United States geographic areas. In the prospective study, participants were assigned to cohorts based on the clinical history participants reported in a screening survey and a study questionnaire. Recovered participants in ImmuneRACE Cohort 3 were defined as having two consecutive negative NP/OP PCR tests, clearance from a healthcare professional, or resolution of symptoms. Mobile phlebotomists in the prospective study collected whole blood, serum and a nasopharyngeal or oropharyngeal swab from every participant. Prospective study participants could optionally give additional blood draws and questionnaires over a roughly two-month period. Before DNA extraction, prospective study blood samples were shipped either frozen or at room temperature. TCRbeta CDR3 regions were amplified from genomic DNA by means of the immunoSEQ Assay, a bias-controlled multiplex PCR. Concerning the study's data processing: Nucleated cell counts per sample were estimated from amplification of reference gene primers within the assay. To quantify the absolute abundance of each unique TCRbeta CDR3 rearrangement, sequence reads were collapsed and filtered. Productive Simpson clonality was computed per sample as the square root of Simpson's diversity index over productive rearrangements. TCRdb retrieved this table from immuneACCESS and kept in-frame rearrangements only. Not all clones are present; in checked studies, unresolved V genes account for under half, and no reason is known for the remainder. V and J calls and clone size are those listed in that table; D and trimming were worked out from the DNA. The sample data list around 300,000 clones, and more than 80% of these were observed just once. In total, the top ten clones hold roughly 2.3% of the sample.

Comments on this clone: What antigen it recognizes has not been identified. No base quality information exists; no much larger clone differs at one position.

V ends up 5 bases short and J 5 bases short, with an unmatched junction base count of 6. Taken from cysteine to phenylalanine, the CDR3 has 14 residues. Left in the record is the CDR3 DNA by itself, 42 bases read in frame from the first base. The germline V gene gives CDR1 as SQVTM and CDR2 as ANQGSEA. This sequence uses TRBV29-1 and TRBJ1-1; 12 bases in the middle match TRBD1. This TCR came from a woman aged 18-29 years who had recovered from COVID-19. The specimen sequenced was PBMCs or T cells enriched from blood (not recorded which). The CDR3 amino acid sequence is: CSVPGTGGRTEAFF. The nucleotides are TGCAGCGTTCCCGGGACAGGGGGCAGGACTGAAGCTTTCTTT.